Each of the 13 T cell receptor beta chains below was sequenced from the same sample in a study of T cells after yellow fever vaccination. TCRdb re-derived calls from the 5' RACE reads in MiXCR, one entry per CDR3 protein. This sample has about 630,000 distinct CDR3 sequences, with around an eighth found just once. The sample was PBMCs, taken on the day of the yellow fever booster vaccination. The receptors were sampled from a man aged 30 to 39 who received the YFV17D yellow fever vaccine.

The sample holds a few counts of this clonotype. The chain recombines TRBV28 with TRBJ1-3, with D unresolved. Germline assignment: CDR1 MDHEN and CDR2 SYDVKM. V was clipped by 6 bases and J by 4 bases, with 13 bases between them. This CDR3 has 14 residues. CDR3 in DNA: TGTGCCAGCAGGCCGTGGGCCCTAGGAAACACCATATATTTT. This gives the protein CASRPWALGNTIYF.

The chain is built from TRBV27 and TRBJ1-3; D is perhaps TRBD1 (5 bases). The CDR3 runs 15 residues. Germline CDR1 and CDR2: MNHEY and SMNVEV (reference sequence). Deletions cut 4 bases from V and 7 bases from J, with 17 bases between. Here the CDR3 DNA reads TGTGCCAGCAGTTCATTTCAGGGATCCCCGAACACCATATATTTT. It encodes CASSSFQGSPNTIYF.

This clonotype was counted ten times or more. V gene TRBV5-1 combines with J gene TRBJ2-3, with D perhaps matching TRBD1 (5 bases). V lost 7 bases, J lost 6 bases, and 18 bases lay in between. The CDR3 covers 14 residues. From germline, CDR1 is SGHRS and CDR2 YFSETQ. The CDR3, as DNA: TGCGCCAGCCGCAGGACAAGCGTAACGGATACGCAGTATTTT. Protein product: CASRRTSVTDTQYF.

The chain's CDR3 is CASSITGTSTGEQFF. CDR3 nucleotides: TGTGCCAGCAGCATAACCGGGACTAGTACGGGCGAGCAGTTCTTC. This sequence joins TRBV7-8 and TRBJ2-1; 8 nucleotides line up with TRBD2. V trimming: 5 bases; J trimming: 10 bases; junction bases outside the gene matches: 13. This CDR3 is built from 15 residues. Germline-derived CDR1 and CDR2 are SGHVS and FQNEAQ.

This clonotype turned up a few times. CDR3 sequence: CASSLAGTGISGANVLTF. The CDR3 coding sequence is TGTGCCAGCAGCTTAGCCGGGACAGGGATCTCTGGGGCCAACGTCCTGACTTTC. V and J are TRBV7-2 and TRBJ2-6, with TRBD1 identical over 9 bases. V was clipped by 0 bases and J by 0 bases; unmatched bases: 3. Germline V lookup: CDR1 SGHTA, CDR2 FQGNSA. The length of the CDR3 is 18 residues.

The chain combines TRBV7-2 with TRBJ2-5, with D perhaps matching TRBD2 (5 bases). The CDR3 is made up of 14 amino acids. Germline V gene sequence: CDR1 SGHTA, CDR2 FQGNSA. Deletions cut 5 bases from V and 2 bases from J, with 12 bases between. Written as DNA, the CDR3 is TGTGCCAGCAGCCCCCGAGGGCATCAAGAGACCCAGTACTTC. This codes for CASSPRGHQETQYF.

The V call is TRBV9, the J call TRBJ2-2; 10 bases are a match to TRBD2. Germline CDR1 is SGDLS and CDR2 is YYNGEE. J was trimmed by 4 bases and V by 1 base; bases with no gene match: 1. The CDR3 totals 15 residues. The CDR3 loop reads CASSVIAGGTGELFF. The DNA of the CDR3 is TGTGCCAGCAGCGTAATAGCGGGGGGCACCGGGGAGCTGTTTTTT.

The chain links TRBV20-1 to TRBJ2-1; 7 bases match TRBD1. The CDR3 runs 14 residues. V lost 6 bases and J lost 2; bases outside the gene matches: 7. From germline, CDR1 is DFQATT and CDR2 SNEGSKA (reference sequence). The CDR3 coding sequence is TGCAGTGCCCTCCGGGACAGACCCTACAATGAGCAGTTCTTC. Encoded protein: CSALRDRPYNEQFF.

This clonotype has a single count. One end of the junction does not line up with germline, which may come from a read error. The V call is TRBV4-3, the J call TRBJ2-7; D uncertain. Germline-derived CDR1 and CDR2 are LGHNA and YSLEER. This CDR3 spans 15 amino acids. The CDR3, as DNA: TGCGCCTGCAGCCAAGGCGCAACTAATATACACGAGCAGTACTTC. Protein sequence: CACSQGATNIHEQYF.

The V and J genes are TRBV5-1 and TRBJ2-1, with D maybe TRBD1 (5 bases). V lost 1 base, J lost 5 bases, and 13 bases lay in between. The CDR3 is 15 residues long. The germline CDR1 and CDR2 sequences are SGHRS and YFSETQ. The CDR3 bases are TGCGCCAGCAGCTTGACAGGTCTTTCGGACAATGAGCAGTTCTTC. Translation gives CASSLTGLSDNEQFF. The full variable domain, completed using reference TRBV5-1 and TRBJ2-1, is KAGVTQTPRYLIKTRGQQVTLSCSPISGHRSVSWYQQTPGQGLQFLFEYFSETQRNKGNFPGRFSGRQFSNSRSEMNVSTLELGDSALYLCASSLTGLSDNEQFFGPGTRLTVL.

J is TRBJ2-1 and V is TRBV6-5, with a possible D match to TRBD1 (6 bases). The germline V gene encodes CDR1 MNHEY and CDR2 SVGAGI. The CDR3 runs 16 residues. V dropped 0 bases and J dropped 5 bases, with 14 bases sitting between them. The CDR3: CASSYSPQGPNNEQFF. In nucleotides, the CDR3 is TGTGCCAGCAGTTACTCCCCCCAGGGGCCCAACAATGAGCAGTTCTTC.

In this sample, this clonotype turned up many times. This chain joins TRBV6-2 or TRBV6-3 and TRBJ2-7; D gene unclear. The germline gives CDR1 MNHEY, CDR2 SVGEGT. The V gene lost 6 bases and the J gene lost 3 bases, with 12 bases spanning the gap. The CDR3 extends over 13 amino acids. The CDR3 reads CASSSELDYEQYF. DNA of the CDR3: TGTGCCAGCAGCTCGGAGCTGGACTACGAGCAGTACTTC.

The chain couples TRBV7-6 to TRBJ2-7; 7 nucleotides align to TRBD2. This CDR3 comprises 13 residues. In germline, CDR1 is SGHVS, CDR2 FNYEAQ. Losses at the gene ends were 5 bases for V and 6 bases for J; bases not matched to a gene: 7. DNA of the CDR3: TGTGCCAGCAGCCTTGCGGGAGCGTCCGAGCAGTACTTC. This gives the protein CASSLAGASEQYF.